This T cell receptor (beta chain) is from a study of identical twins. Turning to this clonotype: What it recognizes is unknown.

MiXCR, run by TCRdb on the 5' RACE reads, gives a single entry per CDR3 protein. The sample carries about 190,000 distinct CDR3 sequences, about 16% recorded once. The CDR3 spans 14 residues. V gave up 5 bases and J gave up 0 bases, with 11 bases separating them. Germline CDR1 is DFQATT and CDR2 is SNEGSKA (reference sequence). General study findings and limits: Beta out-of-frame sequences showed weaker excess sharing between twins.

The sample was also linked to a second study, of T cells expressing NK-cell markers. That source adds: Sorted CD3+CD56+NKG2C+, CD3+CD56+NKG2C- and CD3+CD56-NKG2C+ T-cell subsets were beta-chain profiled.

Sequences were obtained from CD8+ T cells sorted from blood. This TCR was recovered from a woman under 30 in good health. V is TRBV20-1 and J is TRBJ2-1; D might be TRBD2 (5 bases). As DNA, the CDR3 is TGCAGTGCTCCTTCGGGGAGCTCCTACAATGAGCAGTTCTTC. Translated, it gives CSAPSGSSYNEQFF.